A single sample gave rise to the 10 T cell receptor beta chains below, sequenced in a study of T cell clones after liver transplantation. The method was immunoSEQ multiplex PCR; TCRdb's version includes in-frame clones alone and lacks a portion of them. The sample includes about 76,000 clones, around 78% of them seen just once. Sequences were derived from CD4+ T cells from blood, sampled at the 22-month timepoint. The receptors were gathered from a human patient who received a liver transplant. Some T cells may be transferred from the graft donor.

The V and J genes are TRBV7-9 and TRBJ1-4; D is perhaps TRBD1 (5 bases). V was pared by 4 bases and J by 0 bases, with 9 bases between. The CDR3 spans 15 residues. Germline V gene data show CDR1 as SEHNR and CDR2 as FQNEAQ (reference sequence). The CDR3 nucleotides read TGTGCCAGCAGCTCAACAGGTCCAACTAATGAAAAACTGTTTTTT. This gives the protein CASSSTGPTNEKLFF.

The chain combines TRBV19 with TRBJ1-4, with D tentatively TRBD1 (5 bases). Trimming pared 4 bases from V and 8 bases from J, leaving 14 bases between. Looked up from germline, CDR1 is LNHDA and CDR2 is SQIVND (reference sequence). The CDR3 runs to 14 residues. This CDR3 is CASSTGASGEKLFF. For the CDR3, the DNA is TGTGCCAGTAGTACCGGGGCTTCTGGAGAAAAACTGTTTTTT.

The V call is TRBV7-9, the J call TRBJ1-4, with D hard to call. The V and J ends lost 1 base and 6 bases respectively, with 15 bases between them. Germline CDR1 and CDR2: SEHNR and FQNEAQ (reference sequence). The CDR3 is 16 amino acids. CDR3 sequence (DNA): TGTGCCAGCAGCTTAGGCCTTAAGGGATCGGATGAAAAACTGTTTTTT. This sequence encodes CASSLGLKGSDEKLFF.

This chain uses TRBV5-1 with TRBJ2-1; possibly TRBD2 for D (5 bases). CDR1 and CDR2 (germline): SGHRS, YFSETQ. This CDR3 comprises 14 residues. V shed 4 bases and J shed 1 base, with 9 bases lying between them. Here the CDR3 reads CASSPGESYNEQFF. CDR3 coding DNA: TGCGCCAGCAGCCCCGGGGAATCCTACAATGAGCAGTTCTTC. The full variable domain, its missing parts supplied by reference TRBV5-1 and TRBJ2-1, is KAGVTQTPRYLIKTRGQQVTLSCSPISGHRSVSWYQQTPGQGLQFLFEYFSETQRNKGNFPGRFSGRQFSNSRSEMNVSTLELGDSALYLCASSPGESYNEQFFGPGTRLTVL.

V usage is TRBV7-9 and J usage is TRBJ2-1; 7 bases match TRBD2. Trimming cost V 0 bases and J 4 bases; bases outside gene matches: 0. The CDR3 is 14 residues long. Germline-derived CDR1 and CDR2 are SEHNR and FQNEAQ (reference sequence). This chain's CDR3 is CASSLAGGYNEQFF. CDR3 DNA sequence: TGTGCCAGCAGCTTAGCGGGGGGGTACAATGAGCAGTTCTTC.

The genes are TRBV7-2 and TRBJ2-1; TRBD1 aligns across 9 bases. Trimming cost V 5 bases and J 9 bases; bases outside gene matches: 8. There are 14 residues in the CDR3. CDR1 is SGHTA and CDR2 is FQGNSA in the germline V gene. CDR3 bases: TGTGCCAGCAGCCAGGACAGGGGTAAGAGTGAGCAGTTCTTC. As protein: CASSQDRGKSEQFF.

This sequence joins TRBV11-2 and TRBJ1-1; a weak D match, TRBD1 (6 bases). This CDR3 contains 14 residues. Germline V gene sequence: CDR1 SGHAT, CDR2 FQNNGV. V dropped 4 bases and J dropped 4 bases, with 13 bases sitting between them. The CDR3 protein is CASSSLRGGTEAFF. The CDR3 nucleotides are TGTGCCAGCAGCTCCCTAAGGGGGGGCACTGAAGCTTTCTTT. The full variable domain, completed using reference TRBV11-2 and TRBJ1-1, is EAGVAQSPRYKIIEKRQSVAFWCNPISGHATLYWYQQILGQGPKLLIQFQNNGVVDDSQLPKDRFSAERLKGVDSTLKIQPAKLEDSAVYLCASSSLRGGTEAFFGQGTRLTVV.

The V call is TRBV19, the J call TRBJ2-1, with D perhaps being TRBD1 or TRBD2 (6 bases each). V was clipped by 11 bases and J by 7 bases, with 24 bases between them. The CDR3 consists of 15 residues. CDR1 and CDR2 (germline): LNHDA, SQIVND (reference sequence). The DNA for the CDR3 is TGTGCCTGCGGCCCAGTACTTGGGGGGCCGAATGAGCAGTTCTTC. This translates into CACGPVLGGPNEQFF.

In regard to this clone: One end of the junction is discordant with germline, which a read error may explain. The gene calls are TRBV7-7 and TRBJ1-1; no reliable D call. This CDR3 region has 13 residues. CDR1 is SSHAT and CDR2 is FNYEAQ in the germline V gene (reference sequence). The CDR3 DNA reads TGTGCTAGCAGCTTGTTCCTGAACACTGAAGCTTTCTTT. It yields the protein CASSLFLNTEAFF.

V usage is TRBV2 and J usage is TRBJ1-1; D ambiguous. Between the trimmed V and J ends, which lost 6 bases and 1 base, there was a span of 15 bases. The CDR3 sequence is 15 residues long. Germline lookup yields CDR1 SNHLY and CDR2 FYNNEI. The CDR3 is CASRADVSSNTEAFF. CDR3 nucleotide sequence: TGTGCCAGCAGGGCGGACGTCTCTTCGAACACTGAAGCTTTCTTT.